The 18 T cell receptor beta chains in this list originate from one sample, sequenced in a study of blood T cell repertoires in COVID-19. Method: immunoSEQ multiplex PCR; TCRdb's copy keeps in-frame clones and lacks some. The table has under 250,000 clones, under 90% seen once. The sample was peripheral blood. Receptors originate from a man aged 60-69 years who had recovered from COVID-19.

The chain employs TRBV19 and TRBJ2-7; D uncertain. This CDR3 is built from 13 residues. The germline CDR1 and CDR2 sequences are LNHDA and SQIVND (reference sequence). V was trimmed by 9 bases and J by 2 bases, leaving 14 bases between them. The chain's CDR3 is CASGWAGAYEQYF. CDR3 DNA sequence: TGTGCCAGCGGTTGGGCCGGCGCCTACGAGCAGTACTTC.

This clone was seen a few times. CDR3 amino acids: CASSYGIGGLNSPLHF. CDR3 nucleotides: TGTGCCAGCAGTTACGGCATTGGGGGGTTAAATTCACCCCTCCACTTT. J is TRBJ1-6 and V is TRBV6-5; tentative D call: TRBD1 (5 bases). Per germline, CDR1 MNHEY and CDR2 SVGAGI. V was pared by 2 bases and J by 7 bases, with 15 bases between. This CDR3 has 16 amino acids.

The rearrangement joins TRBV5-1 to TRBJ2-3, with 14 bases aligning to TRBD2. Trimming removed 3 bases from V and 0 bases from J; junction bases left unmatched: 9. Germline loops: CDR1 SGHRS, CDR2 YFSETQ. The length of the CDR3 is 19 residues. In DNA, the CDR3 is TGCGCCAGCAGCTCCGGGACTAGCGGGGGATCCCCTAGCACAGATACGCAGTATTTT. Translated: CASSSGTSGGSPSTDTQYF.

The chain combines TRBV19 with TRBJ1-1; TRBD1 is a possible D gene (6 bases). Looked up from germline, CDR1 is LNHDA and CDR2 is SQIVND (reference sequence). V shed 6 bases and J shed 0 bases, with 11 bases lying between them. This CDR3 region has 14 residues. CDR3 nucleotide sequence: TGTGCCAGTAGGCTTAGGGGGATGAACACTGAAGCTTTCTTT. It codes for CASRLRGMNTEAFF. The full variable domain, with the rest looked up from reference TRBV19 and TRBJ1-1, is DGGITQSPKYLFRKEGQNVTLSCEQNLNHDAMYWYRQDPGQGLRLIYYSQIVNDFQKGDIAEGYSVSREKKESFPLTVTSAQKNPTAFYLCASRLRGMNTEAFFGQGTRLTVV.

V and J are TRBV13 and TRBJ1-2; no firm D call. V shed 2 bases and J shed 4 bases, with 17 bases lying between them. Germline loops: CDR1 PRHDT, CDR2 FYEKMQ (reference sequence). The CDR3 has 16 amino acids. CDR3 coding DNA: TGTGCCAGCAGCTTACAAGTCATGGGCCTCGGCTATGGCTACACCTTC. Its translation: CASSLQVMGLGYGYTF.

The chain's CDR3 is CASSLTGGRYNEQFF. CDR3 sequence (DNA): TGTGCCAGCAGCTTAACGGGGGGCCGTTACAATGAGCAGTTCTTC. The V gene is TRBV7-2, the J gene TRBJ2-1; TRBD2 is a possible D gene (7 bases). V dropped 2 bases and J dropped 4 bases, with 12 bases sitting between them. Germline V gene sequence: CDR1 SGHTA, CDR2 FQGNSA. This CDR3 is 15 amino acids long.

The chain employs TRBV9 and TRBJ2-3; TRBD2 matches at 9 bases. Germline values: CDR1 SGDLS, CDR2 YYNGEE. The CDR3 consists of 16 residues. J was trimmed by 4 bases and V by 4 bases; bases with no gene match: 10. CDR3 bases: TGTGCCAGCAGCTCCCTGCAAGCGGGGGGAGCAGATACGCAGTATTTT. It specifies CASSSLQAGGADTQYF.

The rearrangement links TRBV6-5 to TRBJ2-7; D is uncertain. The CDR3 is 12 amino acids. The V end was cut by 6 bases, the J end by 3 bases, with 9 bases between. Per germline, CDR1 MNHEY and CDR2 SVGAGI. This CDR3 is CASSFADYEQYF. The CDR3 nucleotides read TGTGCCAGCAGCTTTGCGGACTACGAGCAGTACTTC.

The genes are TRBV27 and TRBJ2-7, with a possible D match to TRBD2 (5 bases). Germline lookup yields CDR1 MNHEY and CDR2 SMNVEV (reference sequence). V lost 6 bases and J lost 0, with 9 bases in between. This CDR3 contains 13 residues. This CDR3 reads CASRDSGSYEQYF. CDR3 coding DNA: TGTGCCAGCAGGGACTCGGGCTCCTACGAGCAGTACTTC.

This clone has just one count. The chain carries TRBV12-3 or TRBV12-4 and TRBJ1-3, with D maybe TRBD1 (5 bases). Trimming cost V 7 bases and J 3 bases, with 7 bases left between them. The CDR3 loop spans 12 amino acids. CDR3 nucleotide sequence: TGTGCCAGCAATCAGGGTGGAAACACCATATATTTT. Translation gives CASNQGGNTIYF.

The chain links TRBV14 to TRBJ2-5; D possibly corresponds to TRBD2 (6 bases). V was trimmed by 0 bases and J by 1 base, leaving 12 bases between them. The CDR3 length is 16 residues. Germline CDR1 reads SGHDN; CDR2 reads FVKESK. The CDR3 coding sequence is TGTGCCAGCAGCCAAGATAGAGGGCGGGGCCAAGAGACCCAGTACTTC. This codes for CASSQDRGRGQETQYF. Supplemented by reference TRBV14 and TRBJ2-5, the full variable domain reads EAGVTQFPSHSVIEKGQTVTLRCDPISGHDNLYWYRRVMGKEIKFLLHFVKESKQDESGMPNNRFLAERTGGTYSTLKVQPAELEDSGVYFCASSQDRGRGQETQYFGPGTRLLVL.

The chain is built from TRBV6-1 and TRBJ2-3; D gene ambiguous. Germline lookup yields CDR1 MNHNS and CDR2 SASEGT. Trimming took 0 bases from V and 6 from J, leaving 4 bases between them. The CDR3 has 12 residues. The CDR3, as DNA: TGTGCCAGCAGTGAAGCCGCGGATACGCAGTATTTT. Translated, it gives CASSEAADTQYF.

The gene calls are TRBV4-2 and TRBJ2-5; D possibly corresponds to TRBD1 (6 bases). The CDR3 runs 17 residues. Trimming stripped 0 bases from V and 7 bases from J, with 21 bases between. CDR1 and CDR2 from the germline V gene are LGHNA and YNFKEQ. CDR3 amino acids: CASSQDGTQGTRWTQYF. Written as DNA, the CDR3 is TGTGCCAGCAGCCAAGATGGAACTCAGGGGACCAGATGGACCCAGTACTTC.

This sequence joins TRBV6-5 and TRBJ1-5; D is uncertain. The CDR3 runs 13 residues. V lost 5 bases to trimming and J lost 3 bases, with 8 bases between them. Per germline, CDR1 MNHEY and CDR2 SVGAGI. The chain's CDR3 is CASSQRFNQPQHF. The CDR3 bases are TGTGCCAGCAGTCAGCGTTTCAATCAGCCCCAGCATTTT.

The CDR3 coding sequence is TGTGCCAGCAGTTCCAGCATTGTTTGGAGCAGCAATCAGCCCCAGCATTTT. This sequence encodes CASSSSIVWSSNQPQHF. The chain carries TRBV5-5 and TRBJ1-5; D not resolved. Germline V gene data show CDR1 as SGHKS and CDR2 as YYEKEE (reference sequence). V was pared by 5 bases and J by 1 base, with 19 bases between. The CDR3 length is 17 residues.

This clone was recorded a few times. The rearrangement uses TRBV3-1 (or the pseudogene TRBV3-2) and TRBJ1-1; possible D gene TRBD1, 5 bases. V lost 3 bases and J 3 bases, leaving 8 bases between the germline ends. The CDR3 is 13 residues long. CDR1 and CDR2 from the germline V gene are LGHDT and YNNKEL (reference sequence). The CDR3 reads CASSHRVDTEAFF. DNA for the CDR3: TGTGCCAGCAGCCACAGGGTCGACACTGAAGCTTTCTTT.

This chain uses TRBV4-2 with TRBJ2-3; possible D gene TRBD2, 7 bases. V shed 1 base and J shed 0 bases, with 11 bases lying between them. The CDR3 extends over 16 amino acids. Germline values: CDR1 LGHNA, CDR2 YNFKEQ. The CDR3 spells CASSQVGGGSTDTQYF. CDR3 nucleotide sequence: TGTGCCAGCAGCCAAGTAGGGGGGGGGAGCACAGATACGCAGTATTTT.

V usage is TRBV9 and J usage is TRBJ1-2, with D uncertain. V was clipped by 1 base and J by 0 bases, with 10 bases between them. The CDR3 sequence is 15 residues long. Germline assignment: CDR1 SGDLS and CDR2 YYNGEE. The CDR3 DNA is TGTGCCAGCAGCGTATATGACGGAGCTAACTATGGCTACACCTTC. Its protein product is CASSVYDGANYGYTF.